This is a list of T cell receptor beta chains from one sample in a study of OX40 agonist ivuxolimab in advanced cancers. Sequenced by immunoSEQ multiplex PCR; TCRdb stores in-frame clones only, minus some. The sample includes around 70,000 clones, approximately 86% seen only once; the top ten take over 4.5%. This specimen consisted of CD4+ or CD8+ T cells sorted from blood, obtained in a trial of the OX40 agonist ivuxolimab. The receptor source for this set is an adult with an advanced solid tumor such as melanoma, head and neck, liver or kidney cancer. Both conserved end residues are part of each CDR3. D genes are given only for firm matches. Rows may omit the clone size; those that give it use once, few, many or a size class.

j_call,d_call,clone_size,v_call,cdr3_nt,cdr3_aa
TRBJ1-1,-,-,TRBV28,TGTGCCAGCAGTCCTCGGGTACTTCGGACTGAAGCTTTCTTT,CASSPRVLRTEAFF
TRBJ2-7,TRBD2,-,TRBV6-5,TGTGCCAGCAGTTACTCGACTAGCGGGATGTCCTACGAGCAGTACTTC,CASSYSTSGMSYEQYF
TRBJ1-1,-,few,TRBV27,TGTGCCAGCAGGAATTCGGTGGGCACTGAAGCTTTCTTT,CASRNSVGTEAFF
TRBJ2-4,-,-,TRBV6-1,TGTGCCAGCAGTGAAATCCCCGTAGAAGAGCTAGCCAAAAACATTCAGTACTTC,CASSEIPVEELAKNIQYF
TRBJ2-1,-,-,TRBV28,TGTGCCAGCACCAGAACAAGGACAGTGCAGTTCTTC,CASTRTRTVQFF
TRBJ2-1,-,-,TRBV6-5,TGTGCCAGCAGACCTGACAGTTACAATGAGCAGTTCTTC,CASRPDSYNEQFF
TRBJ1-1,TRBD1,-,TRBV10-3,TGTGCCATCAGTGGCTCACAGGGGACGAACACTGAAGCTTTCTTT,CAISGSQGTNTEAFF
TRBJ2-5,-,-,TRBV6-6,TGTGCCAGCAGTTACAACGTTCCGGGGGCTCCTAGGACCCAGTACTTC,CASSYNVPGAPRTQYF
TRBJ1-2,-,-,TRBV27,TGTGCCAGCAGTTACAAGGGCCTTTATGGCTACACCTTC,CASSYKGLYGYTF
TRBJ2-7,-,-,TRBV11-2,TGTGCCAGCTCAGAGGGGGGGCGGGGCGAGCAGTACTTC,CASSEGGRGEQYF
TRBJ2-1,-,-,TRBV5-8,TGTGCCAGCAGCTGGGGTTTTGGGGATGAGCAGTTCTTC,CASSWGFGDEQFF
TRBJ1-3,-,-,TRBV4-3,TGCGCCAGCAGCCAAGTCCGGGGGACTGGAAACACCATATATTTT,CASSQVRGTGNTIYF
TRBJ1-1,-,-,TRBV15,TGTGCCACCAGCGGGGATAAAGGGTTGAACACTGAAGCTTTCTTT,CATSGDKGLNTEAFF
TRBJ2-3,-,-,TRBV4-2,TGTGCCAGCAGCCATGGGACTAGCACAGATACGCAGTATTTT,CASSHGTSTDTQYF
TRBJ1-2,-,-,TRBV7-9,TGTGCCAGCAGCTCCGAGGGAACCGGCTACACCTTC,CASSSEGTGYTF
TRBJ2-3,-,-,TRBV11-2,TGTGCCAGCAGCTCGTCTGGGGATACGCAGTATTTT,CASSSSGDTQYF
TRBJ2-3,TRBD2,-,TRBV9,TGTGCCAGCAGCGTAGGTAGTAGCGGGGGGGACGATACGCAGTATTTT,CASSVGSSGGDDTQYF
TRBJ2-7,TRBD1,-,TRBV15,TGTGCCACCAGCAGCAGGGGGACAGTCTACGAGCAGTACTTC,CATSSRGTVYEQYF
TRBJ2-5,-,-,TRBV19,TGTGCCAGTAGCACCCGACAGGTTCAAGAGACCCAGTACTTC,CASSTRQVQETQYF
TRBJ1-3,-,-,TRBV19,TGTGCCAGTAGTGTTCAACAAGGGCCTTTCTCTGGAAACACCATATATTTT,CASSVQQGPFSGNTIYF
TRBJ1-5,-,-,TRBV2,TGTGCCAGCAGTGAAGATCTGCTAAGGCCCCAGCATTTT,CASSEDLLRPQHF
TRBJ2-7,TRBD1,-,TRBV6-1,TGTGCCAGCAGCCTCCGGGGACAGGGGGTGGTGGAGCAGTACTTC,CASSLRGQGVVEQYF
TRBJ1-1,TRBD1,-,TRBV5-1,TGCGCCAGCAGCCGAATCCCCCCCACTTATCGTATCGGACAGGATAACACTGAAGCTTTCTTT,CASSRIPPTYRIGQDNTEAFF
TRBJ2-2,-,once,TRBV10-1,TGCGCCAGCAGTGAGGCCGGGGAGCTGTTTTTT,CASSEAGELFF
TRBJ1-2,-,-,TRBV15,TGTGCCACCAGCAGAGATGGGCGAGCTAACTATGGCTACACCTTC,CATSRDGRANYGYTF
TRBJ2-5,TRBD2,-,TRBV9,TGTGCCAGCAGCGCTGGGACTACCCAAGAGACCCAGTACTTC,CASSAGTTQETQYF
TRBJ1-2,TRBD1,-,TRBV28,TGTGCCAGCAGACTTACCGGGACAGGGACCGGCTACACCTTC,CASRLTGTGTGYTF
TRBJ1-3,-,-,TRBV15,TGTGCCACCAGCAGGCAGACAGGATTATCTGGAAACACCATATATTTT,CATSRQTGLSGNTIYF
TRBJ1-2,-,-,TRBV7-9,TGTGCCAGCAGCTCGTTTGGGGTATCAGAGCAGGGCTACACCTTC,CASSSFGVSEQGYTF
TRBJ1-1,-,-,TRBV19,TGTGCCAGTAGTAGGTCACAGGGTTCGACTGAAGCTTTCTTT,CASSRSQGSTEAFF
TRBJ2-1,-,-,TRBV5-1,TGCGCCAGCAGCTTGGGTTCTACGTACAATGAGCAGTTCTTC,CASSLGSTYNEQFF
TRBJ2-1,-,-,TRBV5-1,TGCGCCAGCAGCGGATCAAATGAGCAGTTCTTC,CASSGSNEQFF
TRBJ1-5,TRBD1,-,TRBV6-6,TGTGCCAGCAGTTACTCCGGACAGGGAGGTCAGCCCCAGCATTTT,CASSYSGQGGQPQHF
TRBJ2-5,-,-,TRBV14,TGTGCCAGCAGCCAAGGGACAGTGCAAGAGACCCAGTACTTC,CASSQGTVQETQYF
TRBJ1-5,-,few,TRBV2,TGTGCCAGCAATCCAGGGAGTAGCAATCAGCCCCAGCATTTT,CASNPGSSNQPQHF
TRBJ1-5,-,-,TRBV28,TGTGCCAGCACTACCCCCCAGGGCAAGCGGCCCCAGCATTTT,CASTTPQGKRPQHF
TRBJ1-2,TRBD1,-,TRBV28,TGTGCCAGCAGCCACCCGGGGGGGGACAGGTTCCTTTACGGCTACACCTTC,CASSHPGGDRFLYGYTF
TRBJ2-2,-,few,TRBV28,TGTGCCAGCAGTTACCCGGGAGTTTGGTTTCAGGAAACGAACACCGGGGAGCTGTTTTTT,CASSYPGVWFQETNTGELFF
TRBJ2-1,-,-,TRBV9,TGTGCCAGCAGCGCGTCAAGCGGGCCCACCTACAATGAGCAGTTCTTC,CASSASSGPTYNEQFF
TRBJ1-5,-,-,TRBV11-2,TGTGCCAGCAGCCTGGGGCGGTCTCAGCCCCAGCATTTT,CASSLGRSQPQHF
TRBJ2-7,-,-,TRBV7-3,TGTGCCAGCAGCTTAACTGGGGCTACAGAGCAGTACTTC,CASSLTGATEQYF
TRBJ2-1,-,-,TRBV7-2,TGTGCCAGCAGCATCTATCCCGGGACGGCAAATGAGCAGTTCTTC,CASSIYPGTANEQFF
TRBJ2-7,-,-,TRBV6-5,TGTGCCAGCAGCGTCGGGAGCTCCTACGAGCAGTACTTC,CASSVGSSYEQYF
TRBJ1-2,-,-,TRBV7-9,TGTGCCAGCAGCTTAAGCTTTTCAGACTATGGCTACACCTTC,CASSLSFSDYGYTF
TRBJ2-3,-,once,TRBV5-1,TGCGCCAGCAGCTTAGGACCCAAGGGGACAGATACGCAGTATTTT,CASSLGPKGTDTQYF